This is a list of T cell receptor beta chains from one sample in a study of blood T cell repertoires in COVID-19. Repertoires were generated with immunoSEQ multiplex PCR, while TCRdb's copy carries only in-frame clones and drops some. The sample has about 350,000 clones; about nine tenths are singletons. Sequenced material: PBMCs or T cells enriched from blood (not recorded which). These receptors originate from a woman younger than 45 who had been exposed to COVID-19. Both conserved end residues are part of each CDR3. The D gene is left open where the match is weak. Size is stated for part of the rows, as once, few or many counts, or as a class when the clone is expanded.

J	size	length	D	V	DNA	CDR3
TRBJ1-3	NA	17	TRBD1	TRBV7-2	TGTGCCAGCAGCCGGGACAGCTTGCTTAGCTCTGGAAACACCATATATTTT	CASSRDSLLSSGNTIYF
TRBJ2-7	NA	16	TRBD2	TRBV6-5	TGTGCCAGCAGTTCAGCTAGCGGGAGTCTGTCCTACGAGCAGTACTTC	CASSSASGSLSYEQYF
TRBJ1-1	few	16	NA	TRBV28	TGTGCCAGCAGTTTGCCAAGGGAGAACGGGAACACTGAAGCTTTCTTT	CASSLPRENGNTEAFF
TRBJ2-2	NA	15	TRBD1	TRBV9	TGTGCCAGCAAACCGGGACAGGGGTATAACGGGGAGCTGTTTTTT	CASKPGQGYNGELFF
TRBJ2-1	NA	16	TRBD2	TRBV7-8	TGTGCCAGCAGCTTAACTAGCGGAAGGCTGGACAATGAGCAGTTCTTC	CASSLTSGRLDNEQFF
TRBJ1-2	NA	16	TRBD1	TRBV5-1	TGCGCCAGCAGCAGGGACAGGGTGGAGGCTAACTATGGCTACACCTTC	CASSRDRVEANYGYTF
TRBJ1-2	NA	13	NA	TRBV7-8	TGTGCCAGCAGCTTAGGAGGATCCTATGGCTACACCTTC	CASSLGGSYGYTF
TRBJ1-4	once	15	TRBD1	TRBV27	TGTGCCAGCAGTTTATCTACAGGGGGCAATGAAAAACTGTTTTTT	CASSLSTGGNEKLFF
TRBJ2-4	once	15	TRBD2	TRBV7-9	TGTGCCAGCCAAAGGGAGGGATCAGCCAAAAACATTCAGTACTTC	CASQREGSAKNIQYF
TRBJ2-7	NA	14	TRBD1	TRBV10-3	TGTGCCATCAGTGACCGGGACAGGGCCAACGAGCAGTACTTC	CAISDRDRANEQYF
TRBJ1-2	few	13	TRBD1	TRBV11-2	TGTGCCAGCAGTTTACAGGGGATCTATGGCTACACCTTC	CASSLQGIYGYTF
TRBJ2-1	NA	15	TRBD1	TRBV28	TGTGCCGGGGCAGGGGGCCTGGGTTCCTACAATGAGCAGTTCTTC	CAGAGGLGSYNEQFF
TRBJ1-5	NA	22	TRBD1	TRBV7-7	TGTGCCAGCAGCCCTTATTCGAAAAGGGGACAGGGTTGGAGGGGCAGCAATCAGCCCCAGCATTTT	CASSPYSKRGQGWRGSNQPQHF
TRBJ2-1	NA	16	TRBD2	TRBV24-1	TGTGCCACCAGTGATTTTCGGCGGGAGGGCGGAGTTGAGCAGTTCTTC	CATSDFRREGGVEQFF
TRBJ1-4	NA	14	NA	TRBV7-9	TGTGCCAGCAGCCCCGACAGTGTAGATGAAAAACTGTTTTTT	CASSPDSVDEKLFF
TRBJ1-4	few	16	NA	TRBV27	TGTGCCAGCAGTTTAGGCAGGGGATTTTCTAATGAAAAACTGTTTTTT	CASSLGRGFSNEKLFF